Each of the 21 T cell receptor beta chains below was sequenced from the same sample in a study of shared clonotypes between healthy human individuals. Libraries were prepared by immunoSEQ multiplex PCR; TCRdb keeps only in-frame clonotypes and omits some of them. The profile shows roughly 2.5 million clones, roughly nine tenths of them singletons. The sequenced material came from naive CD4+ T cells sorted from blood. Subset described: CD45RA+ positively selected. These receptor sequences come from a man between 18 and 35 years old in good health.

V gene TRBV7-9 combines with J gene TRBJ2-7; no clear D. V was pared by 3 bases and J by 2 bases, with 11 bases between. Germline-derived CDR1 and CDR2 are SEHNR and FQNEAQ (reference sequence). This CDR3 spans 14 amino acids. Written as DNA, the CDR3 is TGTGCCAGCAGCTTCGCCGGGTCGGCCTACGAGCAGTACTTC. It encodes CASSFAGSAYEQYF. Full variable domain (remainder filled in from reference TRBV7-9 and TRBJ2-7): DTGVSQNPRHKITKRGQNVTFRCDPISEHNRLYWYRQTLGQGPEFLTYFQNEAQLEKSRLLSDRFSAERPKGSFSTLEIQRTEQGDSAMYLCASSFAGSAYEQYFGPGTRLTVT.

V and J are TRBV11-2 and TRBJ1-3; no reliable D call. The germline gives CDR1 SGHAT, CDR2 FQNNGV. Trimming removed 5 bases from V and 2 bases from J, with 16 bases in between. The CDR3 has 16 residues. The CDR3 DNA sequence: TGTGCCAGCAGCCCCCGGGAGGGCCTAACTGGAAACACCATATATTTT. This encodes CASSPREGLTGNTIYF. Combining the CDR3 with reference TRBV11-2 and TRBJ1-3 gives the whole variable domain EAGVAQSPRYKIIEKRQSVAFWCNPISGHATLYWYQQILGQGPKLLIQFQNNGVVDDSQLPKDRFSAERLKGVDSTLKIQPAKLEDSAVYLCASSPREGLTGNTIYFGEGSWLTVV.

This CDR3 is CASSPRTEAFF. The CDR3 region has the DNA TGTGCCAGCAGCCCCCGGACAGAAGCTTTCTTT. V is TRBV2 and J is TRBJ1-1; TRBD1 is a possible D gene (5 bases). The germline V and J ends were trimmed by 6 bases and 8 bases, with 10 bases remaining between them. The CDR3 is 11 amino acids. Germline CDR1 is SNHLY and CDR2 is FYNNEI.

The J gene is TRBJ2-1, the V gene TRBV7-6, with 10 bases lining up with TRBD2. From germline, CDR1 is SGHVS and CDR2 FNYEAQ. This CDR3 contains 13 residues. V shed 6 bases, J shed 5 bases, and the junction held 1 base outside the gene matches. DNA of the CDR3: TGTGCCAGCAGTCTAGCGGGAGACAATGAGCAGTTCTTC. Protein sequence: CASSLAGDNEQFF.

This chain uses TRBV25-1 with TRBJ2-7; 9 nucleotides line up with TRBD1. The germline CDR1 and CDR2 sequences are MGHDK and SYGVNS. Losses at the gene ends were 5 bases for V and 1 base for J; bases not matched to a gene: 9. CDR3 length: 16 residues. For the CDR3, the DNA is TGTGCCAGCAGTACGTATCTGGGGACAGGGTCCTACGAGCAGTACTTC. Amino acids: CASSTYLGTGSYEQYF.

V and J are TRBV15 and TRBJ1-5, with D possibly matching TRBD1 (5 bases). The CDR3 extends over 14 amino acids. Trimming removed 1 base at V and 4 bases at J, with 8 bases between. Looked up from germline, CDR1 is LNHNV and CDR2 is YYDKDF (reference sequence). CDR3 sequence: CATSRGGPNQPQHF. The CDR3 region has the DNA TGTGCCACCAGCAGAGGGGGACCGAATCAGCCCCAGCATTTT.

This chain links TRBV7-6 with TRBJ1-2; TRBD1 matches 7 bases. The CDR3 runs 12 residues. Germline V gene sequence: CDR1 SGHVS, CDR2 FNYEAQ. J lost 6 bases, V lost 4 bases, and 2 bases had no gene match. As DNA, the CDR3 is TGTGCCAGCAGCTACAGGGGCGATGGCTACACCTTC. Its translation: CASSYRGDGYTF.

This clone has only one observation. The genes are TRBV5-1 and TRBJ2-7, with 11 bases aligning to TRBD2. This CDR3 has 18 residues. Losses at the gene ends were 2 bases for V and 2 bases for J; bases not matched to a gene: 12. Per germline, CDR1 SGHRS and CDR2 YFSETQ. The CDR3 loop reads CASSFRSLAGGPAYEQYF. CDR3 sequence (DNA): TGCGCCAGCAGCTTTAGGTCATTAGCGGGAGGGCCTGCCTACGAGCAGTACTTC.

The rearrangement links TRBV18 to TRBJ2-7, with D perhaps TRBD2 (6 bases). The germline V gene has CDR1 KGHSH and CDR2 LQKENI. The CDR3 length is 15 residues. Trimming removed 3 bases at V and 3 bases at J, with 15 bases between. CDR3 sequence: CASSPPRGRVYEQYF. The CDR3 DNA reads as TGTGCCAGCTCACCGCCCCGGGGGAGAGTCTACGAGCAGTACTTC.

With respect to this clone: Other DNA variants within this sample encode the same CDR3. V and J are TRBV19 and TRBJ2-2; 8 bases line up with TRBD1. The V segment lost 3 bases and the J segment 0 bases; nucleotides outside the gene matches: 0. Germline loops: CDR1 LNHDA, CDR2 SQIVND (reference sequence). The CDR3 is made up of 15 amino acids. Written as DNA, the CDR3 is TGTGCCAGTAGTATGGGACAGGCGAACACCGGGGAGCTGTTTTTT. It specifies CASSMGQANTGELFF.

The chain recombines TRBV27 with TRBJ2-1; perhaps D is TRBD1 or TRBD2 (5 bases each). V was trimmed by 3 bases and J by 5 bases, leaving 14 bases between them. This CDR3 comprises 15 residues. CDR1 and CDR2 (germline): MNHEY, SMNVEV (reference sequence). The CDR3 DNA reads TGTGCCAGCAGTTTTGAGGGGACGCCTAACAATGAGCAGTTCTTC. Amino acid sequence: CASSFEGTPNNEQFF.

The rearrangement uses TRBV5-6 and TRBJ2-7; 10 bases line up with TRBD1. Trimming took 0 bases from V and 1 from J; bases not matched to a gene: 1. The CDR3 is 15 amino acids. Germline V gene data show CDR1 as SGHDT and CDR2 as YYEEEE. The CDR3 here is CASSLGDRGSYEQYF. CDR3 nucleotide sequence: TGTGCCAGCAGCTTGGGGGACAGGGGATCCTACGAGCAGTACTTC.

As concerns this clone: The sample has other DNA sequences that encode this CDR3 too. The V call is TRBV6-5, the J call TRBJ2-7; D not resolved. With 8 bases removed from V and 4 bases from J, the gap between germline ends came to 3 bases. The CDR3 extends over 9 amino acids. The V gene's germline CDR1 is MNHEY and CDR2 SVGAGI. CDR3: CASGYEQYF. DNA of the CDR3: TGTGCCAGCGGGTACGAGCAGTACTTC.

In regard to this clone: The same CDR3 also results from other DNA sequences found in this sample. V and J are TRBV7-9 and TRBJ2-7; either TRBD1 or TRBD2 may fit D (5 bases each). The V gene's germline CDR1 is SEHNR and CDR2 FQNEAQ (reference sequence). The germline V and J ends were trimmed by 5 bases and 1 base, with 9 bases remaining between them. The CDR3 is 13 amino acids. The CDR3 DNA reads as TGTGCCAGCAGCAGGGACCGTTCCTACGAGCAGTACTTC. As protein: CASSRDRSYEQYF.

CDR3 nucleotide sequence: TGTGCCAGCAGCGACGGAGTTGCAACTAATGAAAAACTGTTTTTT. Translation gives CASSDGVATNEKLFF. V gene TRBV6-5 combines with J gene TRBJ1-4; no reliable D call. This CDR3 contains 15 residues. In germline, CDR1 is MNHEY, CDR2 SVGAGI. V dropped 6 bases and J dropped 0 bases, with 11 bases sitting between them.

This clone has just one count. The CDR3 bases are TGTGCCAGCAGCATTCATAGCAATCAGCCCCAGCATTTT. Translating it yields CASSIHSNQPQHF. The genes are TRBV6-6 and TRBJ1-5; D unclear. Between the trimmed V and J ends, which lost 6 bases and 0 bases, there was a span of 6 bases. Germline V gives CDR1 MNHNY, CDR2 SVGAGI (reference sequence). The CDR3 contains 13 residues.

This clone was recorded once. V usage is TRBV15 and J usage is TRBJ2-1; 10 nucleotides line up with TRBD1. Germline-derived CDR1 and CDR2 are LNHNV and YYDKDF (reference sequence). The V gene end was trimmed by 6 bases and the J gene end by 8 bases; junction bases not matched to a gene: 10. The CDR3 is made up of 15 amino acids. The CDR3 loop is CATRTGTGVFDEQFF. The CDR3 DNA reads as TGTGCCACCAGAACCGGGACAGGGGTGTTCGATGAGCAGTTCTTC.

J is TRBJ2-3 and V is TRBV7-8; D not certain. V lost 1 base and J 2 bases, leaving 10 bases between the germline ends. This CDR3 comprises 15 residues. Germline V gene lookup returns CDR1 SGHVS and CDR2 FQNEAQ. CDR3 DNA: TGTGCCAGCAGCTTAGAGGTATTTCCCACAGATACGCAGTATTTT. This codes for CASSLEVFPTDTQYF.

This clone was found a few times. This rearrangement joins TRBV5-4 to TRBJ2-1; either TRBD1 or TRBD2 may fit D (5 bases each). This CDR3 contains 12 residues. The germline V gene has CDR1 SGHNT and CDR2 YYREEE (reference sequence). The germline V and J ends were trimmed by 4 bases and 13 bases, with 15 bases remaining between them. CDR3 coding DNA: TGTGCCAGCAGCGAACCGGGACGGAGACAGTTCTTC. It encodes CASSEPGRRQFF.

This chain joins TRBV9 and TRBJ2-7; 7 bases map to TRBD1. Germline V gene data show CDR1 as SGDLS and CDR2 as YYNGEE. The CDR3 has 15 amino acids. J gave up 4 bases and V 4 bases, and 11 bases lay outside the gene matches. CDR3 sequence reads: CASSLRDSHFYEQYF. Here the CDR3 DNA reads TGTGCCAGCAGCCTTCGGGACAGTCACTTTTACGAGCAGTACTTC.

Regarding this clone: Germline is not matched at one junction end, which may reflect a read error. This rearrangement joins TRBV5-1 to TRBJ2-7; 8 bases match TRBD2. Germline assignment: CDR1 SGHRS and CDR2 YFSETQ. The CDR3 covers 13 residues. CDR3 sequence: CASSPGGTSNSDF. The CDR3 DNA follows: TGCGCCAGCAGCCCGGGAGGGACTTCAAACTCCGACTTC.